A selection of T cell receptor beta chains follows, all from one sample in a study of blood T cell repertoires in COVID-19. Using immunoSEQ multiplex PCR, the repertoire was profiled, and TCRdb retains in-frame clones only, with some absent. The data show around 72,000 clones, with roughly 86% seen just once and 25% to 35% held by the top ten. The specimen was peripheral blood. All receptors derive from a man aged 50 to 59 with acute or convalescent COVID-19. Both conserved end residues are part of each CDR3. The D gene is left open where the match is weak. Rows may omit the clone size; those that give it use once, few, many or a size class.

>TRBJ1-2|once|NA|TRBV27
TGTGCCAGCAGTCCCACGATACGGGGACTGAGCTATGGCTACACCTTC
CASSPTIRGLSYGYTF
>TRBJ2-5|NA|NA|TRBV21-1
TGTGCCAGCAGCACTAACTCCGAGACCCAGTACTTC
CASSTNSETQYF
>TRBJ1-1|few|NA|TRBV27
TGTGCCAGCAACGACAGCCCGAACACTGAAGCTTTCTTT
CASNDSPNTEAFF
>TRBJ2-3|NA|TRBD1|TRBV11-2
TGTGCCAGCAGCAGACTACAGGGGAACACAGATACGCAGTATTTT
CASSRLQGNTDTQYF
>TRBJ1-4|once|TRBD1|TRBV4-1
TGCGCCAGCAGCCAAGAGCGGTGGGGGACAGGGGGCTTTGAAAAACTGTTTTTT
CASSQERWGTGGFEKLFF
>TRBJ2-7|NA|NA|TRBV4-2
TGTGCCAGCAGCGGGCGGCTAGGGGAGGCCTACGAGCAGTACTTC
CASSGRLGEAYEQYF
>TRBJ2-3|NA|TRBD2|TRBV5-6
TGTGCCAGCAGCTACGGACTAGCGGGGGGGCCGAGCACAGATACGCAGTATTTT
CASSYGLAGGPSTDTQYF
>TRBJ2-6|NA|NA|TRBV6-1
TGTGCCAGCAGTGATGAATACTCTCCCGGGGCCAACGTCCTGACTTTC
CASSDEYSPGANVLTF
>TRBJ2-5|NA|NA|TRBV25-1
TGTGCCAGCAGTGACCGGGGGGAGACCCAGTACTTC
CASSDRGETQYF
>TRBJ2-2|NA|NA|TRBV7-3
TGTGCCAGCAGCTTAAGTGGTGGGCAGGGTGGCACCGGGGAGCTGTTTTTT
CASSLSGGQGGTGELFF
>TRBJ2-3|NA|TRBD2|TRBV7-2
TGTGCCGGGCGGGGACTAGCACCAGATACGCAGTATTTT
CAGRGLAPDTQYF
>TRBJ1-2|NA|TRBD1|TRBV6-5
TGTGCCAGCATGCCGGGACAGGGTTGGGGCTACACCTTC
CASMPGQGWGYTF
>TRBJ2-6|NA|NA|TRBV6-1
TGTGCCAGCAGTGAATACGGGTATGGGGCCAACGTCCTGACTTTC
CASSEYGYGANVLTF
>TRBJ1-2|NA|NA|TRBV3-1/TRBV3-2
TGTGCCAGCAGCCAGGGATCTTCAGGGTACACCTTC
CASSQGSSGYTF
>TRBJ2-7|NA|NA|TRBV3-1/TRBV3-2
TGTGCCAGCAGCCAATTCGTGGGGAGGCCCTACGAGCAGTACTTC
CASSQFVGRPYEQYF
>TRBJ1-1|NA|NA|TRBV12-3/TRBV12-4
TGTGCCAGCAGTTTAATACTGCGGAGTGAAGCTTTCTTT
CASSLILRSEAFF
>TRBJ1-2|NA|NA|TRBV12-3/TRBV12-4
TGTGCCAGCAGTCCCGGGAACTATGGCTACACCTTC
CASSPGNYGYTF
>TRBJ2-1|NA|TRBD2|TRBV5-4
TGTGCCAGCAGCTTGGCTAGCGGGGGGGCGTATAATGAGCAGTTCTTC
CASSLASGGAYNEQFF
>TRBJ2-1|NA|TRBD1|TRBV10-3
TGTGCCATCAGCCCCGGGACAGGGGGCTACAATGAGCAGTTCTTC
CAISPGTGGYNEQFF
>TRBJ2-7|NA|TRBD1|TRBV19
TGTGCCAGTAGTCTAGGGACAGGCCCCTACGAGCAGTACTTC
CASSLGTGPYEQYF
>TRBJ1-1|NA|NA|TRBV19
TGTGCCAGTAGTGACGGCAGGGGTACTGAAGCTTTCTTT
CASSDGRGTEAFF
>TRBJ2-5|NA|TRBD1|TRBV7-9
TGTGCCAGCAGCCCGGGGACAGGGGTAGAGACCCAGTACTTC
CASSPGTGVETQYF
>TRBJ2-3|NA|TRBD2|TRBV24-1
TGTGCCACCAGTGATCCTAGCGGGGGGGAAGATACGCAGTATTTT
CATSDPSGGEDTQYF
>TRBJ2-3|NA|NA|TRBV9
TGTGCCAGCAGCCAGAGGGCAGGCGCCCCGCATGGGCAGTATTTT
CASSQRAGAPHGQYF
>TRBJ2-5|NA|TRBD1|TRBV4-2
TGTGCCAGCAGCAAAGCCGGGACAGGGGCTGTGGAGACCCAGTACTTC
CASSKAGTGAVETQYF
>TRBJ1-1|NA|TRBD1|TRBV7-9
TGTGCCAGCAGCGCGACAGGGGGCGAGGGCACTGAAGCTTTCTTT
CASSATGGEGTEAFF
>TRBJ1-5|many|TRBD1|TRBV28
TGTGCCAGCAGCTGGGACAGCACTAGCAATCAGCCCCAGCATTTT
CASSWDSTSNQPQHF
>TRBJ2-2|once|NA|TRBV7-7
TGTGCCAGCAGCTTAACGGGGACCGGGGAGCTGTTTTTT
CASSLTGTGELFF
>TRBJ2-3|NA|NA|TRBV7-2
TGTGCCAGCAGCTTAAACCCGATGGGAGCAGATACGCAGTATTTT
CASSLNPMGADTQYF
>TRBJ2-5|NA|TRBD2|TRBV6-5
TGTGCCAGCAGTTTTGACGGCGGGGGGGGCGCAGAGACCCAGTACTTC
CASSFDGGGGAETQYF
>TRBJ1-6|NA|NA|TRBV7-3
TGTGCCAGCAGCTTACTATCGGGCTCCTATAATTCACCCCTCCACTTT
CASSLLSGSYNSPLHF
>TRBJ1-1|NA|NA|TRBV6-1
TGTGCCAGCAGTGACGACAGCCAATTGAACACTGAAGCTTTCTTT
CASSDDSQLNTEAFF
>TRBJ2-1|NA|TRBD2|TRBV7-9
TGTGCCAGCAGCTTAGCGCGTGGCGGGGGGGCCTTATACAATGAGCAGTTCTTC
CASSLARGGGALYNEQFF
>TRBJ2-1|NA|TRBD2|TRBV3-1/TRBV3-2
TGTGCCAGCAGCCCTGGGGCTAGCGGGGGGGCGCGACAGTTCTTC
CASSPGASGGARQFF
>TRBJ2-1|NA|NA|TRBV3-1/TRBV3-2
TGTGCCAGCGGTGACACCCTGTACAATGAGCAGTTCTTC
CASGDTLYNEQFF
>TRBJ2-3|NA|TRBD2|TRBV24-1
TGTGCCACCAGTGAAAGAGGGAGGGCAGATACGCAGTATTTT
CATSERGRADTQYF
>TRBJ1-2|NA|NA|TRBV28
TGTGCCAGCAAAAGGGGTTATGGCTACACCTTC
CASKRGYGYTF
>TRBJ1-3|NA|TRBD1|TRBV5-1
TGCGCCAGCAGCATGACCTCGGACAGGGGAAACACCATATATTTT
CASSMTSDRGNTIYF
>TRBJ1-2|NA|TRBD1|TRBV7-9
TGTGCCAGCAGCACAGGGGCCACTAACTATGGCTACACCTTC
CASSTGATNYGYTF
>TRBJ1-2|NA|TRBD1|TRBV6-6
TGTGCCAGCAGCCAGAGGAGGGACAGGTCGGGCTATGGCTACACCTTC
CASSQRRDRSGYGYTF
>TRBJ2-1|NA|NA|TRBV14
TGTGCCAGCAGCCAGCCCGGGGAGCCTTACAATGAGCAGTTCTTC
CASSQPGEPYNEQFF
>TRBJ1-4|few|TRBD1|TRBV28
TGTGCCAGCAGTTTGGGACAGGGGGGCAAAGAAAAACTGTTTTTT
CASSLGQGGKEKLFF
>TRBJ1-1|few|TRBD1|TRBV5-1
TGCGCCAGCAGCGTGGGACAGTTTAACACTGAAGCTTTCTTT
CASSVGQFNTEAFF
>TRBJ1-4|once|NA|TRBV13
TGTGCCAGCAGCACCAGGACACCGGATAATGAAAAACTGTTTTTT
CASSTRTPDNEKLFF
>TRBJ2-3|NA|TRBD2|TRBV27
TGTGCCAGCAGTCCGACCGGGGTAGCGGGGGTAGATACGCAGTATTTT
CASSPTGVAGVDTQYF